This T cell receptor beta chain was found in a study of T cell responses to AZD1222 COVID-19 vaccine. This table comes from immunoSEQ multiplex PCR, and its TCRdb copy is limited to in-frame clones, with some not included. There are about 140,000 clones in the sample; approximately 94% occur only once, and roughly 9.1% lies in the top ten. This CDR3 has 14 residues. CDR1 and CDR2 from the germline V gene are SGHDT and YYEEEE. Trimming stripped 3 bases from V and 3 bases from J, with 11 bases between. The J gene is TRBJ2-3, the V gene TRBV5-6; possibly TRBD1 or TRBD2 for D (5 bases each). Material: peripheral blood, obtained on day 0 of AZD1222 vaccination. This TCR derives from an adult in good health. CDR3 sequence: CASSSLGGTDTQYF. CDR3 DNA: TGTGCCAGCAGCTCGCTTGGGGGTACAGATACGCAGTATTTT.